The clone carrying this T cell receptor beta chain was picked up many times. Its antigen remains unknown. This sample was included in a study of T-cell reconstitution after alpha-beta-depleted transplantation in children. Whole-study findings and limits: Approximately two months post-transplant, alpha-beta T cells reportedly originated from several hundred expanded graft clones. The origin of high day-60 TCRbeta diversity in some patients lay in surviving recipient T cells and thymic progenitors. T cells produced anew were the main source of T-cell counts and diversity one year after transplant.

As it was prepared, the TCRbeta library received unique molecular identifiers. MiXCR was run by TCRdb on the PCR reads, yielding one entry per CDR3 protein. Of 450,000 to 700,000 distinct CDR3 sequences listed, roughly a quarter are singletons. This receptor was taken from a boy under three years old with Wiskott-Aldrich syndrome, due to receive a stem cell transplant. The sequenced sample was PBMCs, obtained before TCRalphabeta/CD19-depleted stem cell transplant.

The DNA of the CDR3 is TGTGCCAGCAGTCAAGACAGGGGGAGCACAGATACGCAGTATTTT. This codes for CASSQDRGSTDTQYF. The chain links TRBV28 to TRBJ2-3, with 9 bases fitting TRBD1. CDR1 is MDHEN and CDR2 is SYDVKM in the germline V gene. V dropped 5 bases and J dropped 0; count of bases not matched to a gene: 3. The CDR3 consists of 15 residues.